This TCR beta chain came from a study of blood T cells in healthy people across ages. A sample-barcoded 5' primer and a J-beta primer mix were used in a second PCR of roughly 7 to 11 cycles. TCRdb itself ran the 5' RACE reads through MiXCR, one entry per CDR3 protein. The sample has 500,000 to 550,000 distinct CDR3 sequences, about 24% seen once; the top ten hold just over 8.5%. Germline loops: CDR1 MNHEY, CDR2 SVGAGI. This CDR3 is built from 17 residues. V lost 0 bases, J lost 4 bases, and 8 bases stayed unmatched. These data also formed part of another study, on T cells of mothers and their children.

The receptor was isolated from a boy aged 10-17 years in good health. The sequencing sample was made of blood. The chain recombines TRBV6-5 with TRBJ2-1; 8 bases are shared with TRBD2. The CDR3 region is CASSYSMWASGYNEQFF. As DNA, the CDR3 is TGTGCCAGCAGTTACTCGATGTGGGCTAGCGGGTACAATGAGCAGTTCTTC.